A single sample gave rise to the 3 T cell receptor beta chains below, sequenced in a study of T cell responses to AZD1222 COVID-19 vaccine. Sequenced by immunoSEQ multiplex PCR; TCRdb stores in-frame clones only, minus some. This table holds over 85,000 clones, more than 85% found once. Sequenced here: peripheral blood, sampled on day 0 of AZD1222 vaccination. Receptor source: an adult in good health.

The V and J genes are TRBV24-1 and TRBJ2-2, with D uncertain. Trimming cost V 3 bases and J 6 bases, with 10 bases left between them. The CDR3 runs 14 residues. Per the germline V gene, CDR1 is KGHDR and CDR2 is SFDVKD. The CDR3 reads CATSDASLAGELFF. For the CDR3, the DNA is TGTGCCACCAGTGATGCGTCTCTGGCCGGGGAGCTGTTTTTT.

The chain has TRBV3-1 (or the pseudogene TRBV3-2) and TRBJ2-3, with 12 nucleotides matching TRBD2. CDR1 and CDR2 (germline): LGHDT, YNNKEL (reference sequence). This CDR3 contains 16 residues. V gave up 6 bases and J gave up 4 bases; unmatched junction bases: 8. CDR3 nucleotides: TGTGCCAGCAGTCTCCAGACTAGCGGGGGCCCAGATACGCAGTATTTT. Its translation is CASSLQTSGGPDTQYF.

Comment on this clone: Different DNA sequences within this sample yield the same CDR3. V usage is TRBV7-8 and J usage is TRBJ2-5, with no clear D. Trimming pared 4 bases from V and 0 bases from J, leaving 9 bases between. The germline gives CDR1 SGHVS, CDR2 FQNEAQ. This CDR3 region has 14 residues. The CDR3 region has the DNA TGTGCCAGCAGCTCGCTCCCGTACCAAGAGACCCAGTACTTC. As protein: CASSSLPYQETQYF.